The 21 T cell receptor beta chains below were found in one sample sequenced in a study of T cells after posttransplantation cyclophosphamide. A marrow graft followed busulfan-fludarabine conditioning, with cyclophosphamide on days +3 and +4. Assay: immunoSEQ multiplex PCR; the TCRdb copy retains only in-frame clones and omits some. The sample holds more than 3,000 clones, and no clone turns up only once. The sequencing here drew on PBMCs, taken after allogeneic stem cell transplant with posttransplant cyclophosphamide. The receptor source for this set is a male patient aged 25 to 39 who received an allogeneic stem cell transplant from a related donor, was CMV-positive, and had acute GVHD only. Part of the T cells may come from the graft donor.

This clone has ten or more counts. The chain employs TRBV25-1 and TRBJ1-2; D call uncertain. The CDR3 is 13 residues long. Trimming removed 6 bases at V and 6 bases at J, with 14 bases between. The V gene's germline CDR1 is MGHDK and CDR2 SYGVNS. Here the CDR3 reads CASSPGSLNGYTF. In nucleotides, the CDR3 is TGTGCCAGCAGCCCCGGGTCCCTGAATGGCTACACCTTC.

This clone was recorded at least ten times. In DNA, the CDR3 is TGTGCCAGCTCACCACGAAAGGGGCAGTCCAGTTATCGCGGCACTGAAGCTTTCTTT. Amino acids: CASSPRKGQSSYRGTEAFF. The genes are TRBV18 and TRBJ1-1; maybe TRBD1 (5 bases). V shed 1 base and J shed 4 bases, with 25 bases lying between them. Germline V gene sequence: CDR1 KGHSH, CDR2 LQKENI. This CDR3 is 19 amino acids long.

In its sample, this clone was seen many times. The chain has TRBV9 and TRBJ1-3, with D unresolved. V lost 5 bases and J 4 bases, leaving 16 bases between the germline ends. This CDR3 comprises 15 residues. In germline, CDR1 is SGDLS, CDR2 YYNGEE. As DNA, the CDR3 is TGTGCCAGCAGAGAAACCCGGGGATTGGGAAACACCATATATTTT. It codes for CASRETRGLGNTIYF.

Many counts were recorded for this clone. The CDR3: CASSDSRSQYF. The CDR3 DNA reads TGTGCCAGCAGCGACAGTCGGTCCCAGTACTTC. The chain recombines TRBV12-3 or TRBV12-4 with TRBJ2-5; D is possibly TRBD1 (5 bases). With 6 bases removed from V and 9 bases from J, the gap between germline ends came to 11 bases. This CDR3 has 11 amino acids.

This clone was recorded many times. V and J are TRBV6-1 and TRBJ2-2; 7 bases are shared with TRBD1. After removal of 5 bases from V and 3 bases from J, the junction contained 6 bases not matched to a gene. Germline values: CDR1 MNHNS, CDR2 SASEGT. The CDR3 is 15 amino acids. For the CDR3, the DNA is TGTGCCAGCAGTCAGACAGGGTTTGACACCGGGGAGCTGTTTTTT. It yields the protein CASSQTGFDTGELFF.

This clone appeared many times. The J gene is TRBJ1-2, the V gene TRBV19, with D possibly being TRBD1 (5 bases). The CDR3 consists of 13 residues. V was trimmed by 3 bases and J by 13 bases, leaving 18 bases between them. In germline, CDR1 is LNHDA, CDR2 SQIVND (reference sequence). The CDR3 region is CASSITRDPSPTF. In DNA form, the CDR3 reads TGTGCCAGTAGTATCACCAGGGATCCCTCTCCCACCTTC.

This clone appeared many times. V usage is TRBV7-2 and J usage is TRBJ2-3, with D tentatively TRBD2 (5 bases). The germline CDR1 and CDR2 sequences are SGHTA and FQGNSA. The CDR3 extends over 12 amino acids. Trimming left V 5 bases short and J 8 bases short, with 11 bases between. The CDR3 sequence: CASSLYSGTQYF. The CDR3 region has the DNA TGTGCCAGCAGCCTATACAGCGGTACGCAGTATTTT.

This clone was counted many times. This chain links TRBV11-2 with TRBJ1-1, with 7 bases that match TRBD1. Per germline, CDR1 SGHAT and CDR2 FQNNGV. The CDR3 extends over 14 amino acids. Trimming at V came to 5 bases and at J to 6 bases, leaving 9 bases not matched to a gene. The CDR3 here is CASSPQPGTAEAFF. In DNA, the CDR3 is TGTGCCAGCAGCCCGCAGCCCGGGACAGCTGAAGCTTTCTTT. Supplemented by reference TRBV11-2 and TRBJ1-1, the full variable domain reads EAGVAQSPRYKIIEKRQSVAFWCNPISGHATLYWYQQILGQGPKLLIQFQNNGVVDDSQLPKDRFSAERLKGVDSTLKIQPAKLEDSAVYLCASSPQPGTAEAFFGQGTRLTVV.

In this sample, this clone is medium-sized. The chain carries TRBV7-2 and TRBJ1-5; 9 bases align to TRBD1. The CDR3 covers 15 residues. With V trimmed by 5 bases and J by 7 bases, 9 bases remained unmatched. CDR1 and CDR2 from the germline V gene are SGHTA and FQGNSA. The CDR3 sequence: CASSQSGTGYQPQHF. CDR3 bases: TGTGCCAGCAGCCAGAGTGGGACAGGGTACCAGCCCCAGCATTTT.

This clone has only a few counts. The V and J genes are TRBV30 and TRBJ2-7; the match to TRBD2 covers 8 bases. The J segment lost 0 bases and the V segment lost 3 bases, leaving 16 bases of the junction unmatched. This CDR3 has 18 residues. Germline values: CDR1 GTSNPN, CDR2 SVGIG (reference sequence). CDR3 loop: CAWRRGLAGGRSSYEQYF. CDR3 sequence (DNA): TGTGCCTGGAGACGCGGGTTGGCGGGGGGACGGAGCTCCTACGAGCAGTACTTC.

This clone was counted at least ten times. The rearrangement joins TRBV6-1 to TRBJ2-5; D call uncertain. Germline loops: CDR1 MNHNS, CDR2 SASEGT. V shed 4 bases and J shed 5 bases, with 8 bases lying between them. The CDR3 is 12 amino acids. The CDR3 sequence: CASSAIYETQYF. The DNA for the CDR3 is TGTGCCAGCAGTGCGATCTATGAGACCCAGTACTTC.

The sample holds many counts of this clone. V is TRBV19 and J is TRBJ2-2, with 11 bases aligning to TRBD1. CDR3 length: 14 residues. CDR1 and CDR2 from the germline V gene are LNHDA and SQIVND (reference sequence). Trimming took 10 bases from V and 8 from J; bases not matched to a gene: 9. The CDR3 DNA is TGTGCCACCAGGACAGGGGGCAACTCTGGGGAGCTGTTTTTT. It translates to CATRTGGNSGELFF.

This rearrangement joins TRBV19 to TRBJ1-1; possible D gene TRBD1, 5 bases. V lost 5 bases and J lost 1, with 8 bases in between. Germline V CDR1 and CDR2: LNHDA, SQIVND (reference sequence). This CDR3 spans 13 amino acids. CDR3 nucleotides: TGTGCCAGTAGTCCGCAGGGGAACACTGAAGCTTTCTTT. Protein: CASSPQGNTEAFF. The variable domain in full, completed from reference TRBV19 and TRBJ1-1, reads DGGITQSPKYLFRKEGQNVTLSCEQNLNHDAMYWYRQDPGQGLRLIYYSQIVNDFQKGDIAEGYSVSREKKESFPLTVTSAQKNPTAFYLCASSPQGNTEAFFGQGTRLTVV.

The chain carries TRBV15 and TRBJ2-2; no firm D call. Germline V lookup: CDR1 LNHNV, CDR2 YYDKDF (reference sequence). This CDR3 is built from 18 residues. Trimming stripped 6 bases from V and 3 bases from J, with 23 bases between. The CDR3 loop is CATSEVLLGDVDTGELFF. DNA for the CDR3: TGTGCCACCAGTGAAGTCCTGCTAGGAGACGTCGACACCGGGGAGCTGTTTTTT.

This clone was detected many times. The J gene is TRBJ2-7, the V gene TRBV30; D may be TRBD2 (5 bases). V gave up 0 bases and J gave up 0 bases, with 15 bases separating them. CDR3 length equals 16 residues. From germline, CDR1 is GTSNPN and CDR2 SVGIG (reference sequence). The CDR3 is CAWSVLNPGFSYEQYF. DNA for the CDR3: TGTGCCTGGAGTGTACTTAATCCGGGGTTCTCCTACGAGCAGTACTTC.

This clone was detected a few times. This sequence joins TRBV2 and TRBJ2-7; TRBD1 matches 9 bases. The CDR3 sequence is 15 residues long. Trimming cost V 2 bases and J 4 bases; bases outside gene matches: 6. Germline assignment: CDR1 SNHLY and CDR2 FYNNEI. The CDR3 DNA is TGTGCCAGCAGTGAAAGGGACAGGGAAGGATACGAGCAGTACTTC. It codes for CASSERDREGYEQYF.

This clone was detected many times. This rearrangement joins TRBV28 to TRBJ2-7, with D possibly being TRBD1 (6 bases). The CDR3 is 16 residues long. Trimming took off 10 bases at V and 7 bases at J, with 29 bases between the two ends. Germline V CDR1 and CDR2: MDHEN, SYDVKM. This CDR3 is CATCRGRVRGSDEQYF. CDR3 DNA sequence: TGTGCCACCTGCCGGGGAAGAGTGAGGGGGTCTGATGAGCAGTACTTC.

This clone was counted at least ten times. This chain uses TRBV12-3 or TRBV12-4 with TRBJ1-1; 7 positions match TRBD1. The CDR3 contains 14 residues. Trimming at V came to 2 bases and at J to 10 bases, leaving 10 bases not matched to a gene. CDR3 sequence reads: CASSLKTGQARAFF. Here the CDR3 DNA reads TGTGCCAGCAGTTTAAAGACAGGGCAGGCGAGAGCTTTCTTT.

This clone was seen many times. This sequence joins TRBV25-1 and TRBJ1-1; 9 bases line up with TRBD1. J lost 11 bases, V lost 4 bases, and 11 bases had no gene match. Germline CDR1 is MGHDK and CDR2 is SYGVNS. CDR3 length equals 14 residues. The chain's CDR3 is CASSGGQGSFKAFF. The CDR3 DNA is TGTGCCAGCAGTGGGGGACAGGGAAGCTTTAAGGCTTTCTTT. Filled out from reference TRBV25-1 and TRBJ1-1, the complete variable domain reads EADIYQTPRYLVIGTGKKITLECSQTMGHDKMYWYQQDPGMELHLIHYSYGVNSTEKGDLSSESTVSRIRTEHFPLTLESARPSHTSQYLCASSGGQGSFKAFFGQGTRLTVV.

This clone was seen repeatedly, ten times or more. The chain is built from TRBV6-5 and TRBJ1-5; D gene unclear. The CDR3 is 15 residues long. CDR1 MNHEY and CDR2 SVGAGI come from the germline V gene. V lost 6 bases, J lost 7 bases, and 19 bases lay in between. This CDR3 reads CASSRTQRAGQPQHF. CDR3 in DNA: TGTGCCAGCAGCCGCACACAGAGAGCGGGCCAGCCCCAGCATTTT.

This clone came up many times. The rearrangement uses TRBV28 and TRBJ2-1, with a weak D call TRBD2 (7 bases). Germline CDR1 is MDHEN and CDR2 is SYDVKM. With 8 bases removed from V and 4 bases from J, the gap between germline ends came to 15 bases. CDR3 size: 14 residues. The CDR3 protein is CASGGGGRYNEQFF. The CDR3 DNA sequence: TGTGCCAGCGGGGGCGGGGGCCGTTACAATGAGCAGTTCTTC. Supplemented by reference TRBV28 and TRBJ2-1, the full variable domain reads DVKVTQSSRYLVKRTGEKVFLECVQDMDHENMFWYRQDPGLGLRLIYFSYDVKMKEKGDIPEGYSVSREKKERFSLILESASTNQTSMYLCASGGGGRYNEQFFGPGTRLTVL.